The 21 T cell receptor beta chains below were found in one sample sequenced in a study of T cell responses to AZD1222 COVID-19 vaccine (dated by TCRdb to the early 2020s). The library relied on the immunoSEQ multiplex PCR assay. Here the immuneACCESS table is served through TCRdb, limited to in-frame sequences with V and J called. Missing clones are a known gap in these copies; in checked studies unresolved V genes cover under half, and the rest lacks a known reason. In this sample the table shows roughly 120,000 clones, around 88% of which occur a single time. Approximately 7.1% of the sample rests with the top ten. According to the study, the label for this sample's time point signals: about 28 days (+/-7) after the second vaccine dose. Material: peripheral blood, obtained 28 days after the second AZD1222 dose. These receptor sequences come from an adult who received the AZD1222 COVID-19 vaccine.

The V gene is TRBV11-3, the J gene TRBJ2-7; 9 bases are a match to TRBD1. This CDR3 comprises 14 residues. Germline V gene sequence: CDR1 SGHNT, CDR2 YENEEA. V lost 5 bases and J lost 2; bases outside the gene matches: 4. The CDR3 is CASSTWDRAYEQYF. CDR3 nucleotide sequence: TGTGCCAGCAGCACGTGGGACAGGGCCTACGAGCAGTACTTC.

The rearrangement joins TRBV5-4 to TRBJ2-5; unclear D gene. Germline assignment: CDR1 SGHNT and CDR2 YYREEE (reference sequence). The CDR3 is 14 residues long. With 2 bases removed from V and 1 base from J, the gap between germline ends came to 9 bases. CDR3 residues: CASSLTGSQETQYF. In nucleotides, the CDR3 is TGTGCCAGCAGCTTAACCGGGTCCCAAGAGACCCAGTACTTC. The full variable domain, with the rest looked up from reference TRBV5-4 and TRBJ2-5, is ETGVTQSPTHLIKTRGQQVTLRCSSQSGHNTVSWYQQALGQGPQFIFQYYREEENGRGNFPPRFSGLQFPNYSSELNVNALELDDSALYLCASSLTGSQETQYFGPGTRLLVL.

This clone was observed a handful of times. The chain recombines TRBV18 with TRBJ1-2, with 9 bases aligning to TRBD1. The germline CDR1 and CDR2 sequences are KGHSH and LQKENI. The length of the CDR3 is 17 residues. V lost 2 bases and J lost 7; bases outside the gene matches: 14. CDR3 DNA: TGTGCCAGCTCACCAAACCGATCGGGACAGGGTGGTAGTGGCTACACCTTC. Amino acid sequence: CASSPNRSGQGGSGYTF. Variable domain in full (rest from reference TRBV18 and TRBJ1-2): NAGVMQNPRHLVRRRGQEARLRCSPMKGHSHVYWYRQLPEEGLKFMVYLQKENIIDESGMPKERFSAEFPKEGPSILRIQQVVRGDSAAYFCASSPNRSGQGGSGYTFGSGTRLTVV.

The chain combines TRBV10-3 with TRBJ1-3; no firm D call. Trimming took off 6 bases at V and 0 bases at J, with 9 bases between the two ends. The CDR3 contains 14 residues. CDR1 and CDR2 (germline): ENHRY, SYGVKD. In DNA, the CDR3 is TGTGCCATCAGGCCACCGGACTCTGGAAACACCATATATTTT. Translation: CAIRPPDSGNTIYF.

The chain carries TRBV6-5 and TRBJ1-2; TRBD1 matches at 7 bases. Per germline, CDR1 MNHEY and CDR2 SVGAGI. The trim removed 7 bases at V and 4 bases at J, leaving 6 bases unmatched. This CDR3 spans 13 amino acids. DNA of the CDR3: TGTGCCAGCACCGGGACAGTTCGCTATGGCTACACCTTC. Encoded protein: CASTGTVRYGYTF.

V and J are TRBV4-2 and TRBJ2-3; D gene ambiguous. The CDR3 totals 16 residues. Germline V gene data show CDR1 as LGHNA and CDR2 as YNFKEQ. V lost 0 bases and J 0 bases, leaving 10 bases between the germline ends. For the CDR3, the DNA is TGTGCCAGCAGCCAAGAATCCAGGCCTAGCACAGATACGCAGTATTTT. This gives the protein CASSQESRPSTDTQYF.

This CDR3 reads CASGQGAYNEQFF. The CDR3 DNA is TGTGCCAGCGGGCAGGGGGCTTACAATGAGCAGTTCTTC. The chain employs TRBV12-3 or TRBV12-4 and TRBJ2-1, with TRBD1 matching 8 bases. The CDR3 is 13 residues long. Unmatched junction bases numbered 4, after V lost 8 bases and J lost 4 bases.

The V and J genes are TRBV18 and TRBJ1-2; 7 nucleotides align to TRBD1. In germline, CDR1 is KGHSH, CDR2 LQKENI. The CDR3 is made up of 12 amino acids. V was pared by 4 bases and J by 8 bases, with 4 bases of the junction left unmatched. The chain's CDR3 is CASSRDRVGYTF. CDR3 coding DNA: TGTGCCAGCTCACGAGACAGGGTCGGCTACACCTTC.

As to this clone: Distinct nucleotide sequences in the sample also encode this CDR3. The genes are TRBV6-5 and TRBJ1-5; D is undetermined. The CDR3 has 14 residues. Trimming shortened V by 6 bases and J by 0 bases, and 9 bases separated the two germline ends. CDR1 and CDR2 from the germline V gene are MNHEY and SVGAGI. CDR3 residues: CASSSQYSNQPQHF. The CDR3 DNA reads TGTGCCAGCAGCTCGCAGTATAGCAATCAGCCCCAGCATTTT.

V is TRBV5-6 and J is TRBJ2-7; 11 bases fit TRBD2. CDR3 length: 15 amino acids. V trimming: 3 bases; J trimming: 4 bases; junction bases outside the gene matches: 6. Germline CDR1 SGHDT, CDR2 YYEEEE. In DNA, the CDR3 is TGTGCCAGCAGCTATCCGGGACTAGCGGTGTACGAGCAGTACTTC. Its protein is CASSYPGLAVYEQYF.

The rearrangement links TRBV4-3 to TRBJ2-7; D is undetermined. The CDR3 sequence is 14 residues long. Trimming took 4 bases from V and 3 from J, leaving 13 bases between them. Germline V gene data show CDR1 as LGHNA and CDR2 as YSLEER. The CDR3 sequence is CASSRGRNYYEQYF. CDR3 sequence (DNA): TGCGCCAGCAGCCGCGGACGAAATTACTACGAGCAGTACTTC.

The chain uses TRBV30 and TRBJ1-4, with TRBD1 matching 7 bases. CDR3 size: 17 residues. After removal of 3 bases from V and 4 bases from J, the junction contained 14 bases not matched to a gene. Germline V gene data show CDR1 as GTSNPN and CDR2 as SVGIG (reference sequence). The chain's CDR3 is CAWRGGRRQHFNEKLFF. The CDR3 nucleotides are TGTGCCTGGAGAGGGGGCAGGCGCCAACACTTTAATGAAAAACTGTTTTTT.

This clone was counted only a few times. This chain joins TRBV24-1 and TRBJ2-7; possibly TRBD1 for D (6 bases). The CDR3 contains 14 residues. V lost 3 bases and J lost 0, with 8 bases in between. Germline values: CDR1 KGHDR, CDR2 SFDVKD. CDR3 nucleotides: TGTGCCACCAGTGATCAGGGGACCTCCTACGAGCAGTACTTC. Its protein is CATSDQGTSYEQYF.

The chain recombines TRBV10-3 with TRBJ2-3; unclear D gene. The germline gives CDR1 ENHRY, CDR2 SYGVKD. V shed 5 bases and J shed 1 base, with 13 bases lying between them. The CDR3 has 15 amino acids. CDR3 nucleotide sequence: TGTGCCATCAGTCAGAGGTACCCCGGCACAGATACGCAGTATTTT. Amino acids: CAISQRYPGTDTQYF.

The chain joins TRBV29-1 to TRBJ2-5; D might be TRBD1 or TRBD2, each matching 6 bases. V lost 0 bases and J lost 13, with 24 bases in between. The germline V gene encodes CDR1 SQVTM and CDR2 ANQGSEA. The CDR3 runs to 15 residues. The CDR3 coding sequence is TGCAGCGTTGAAGATCTGGCAGCAGGGGAGGCTTGGGTGTACTTC. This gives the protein CSVEDLAAGEAWVYF.

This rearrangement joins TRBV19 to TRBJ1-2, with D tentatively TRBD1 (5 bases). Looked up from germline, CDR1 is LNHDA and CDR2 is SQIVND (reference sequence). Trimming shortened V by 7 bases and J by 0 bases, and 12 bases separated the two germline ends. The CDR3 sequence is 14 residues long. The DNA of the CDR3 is TGTGCCAGTACTCCGACAGCTTCTAACTATGGCTACACCTTC. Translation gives CASTPTASNYGYTF.

The CDR3 nucleotides are TGTGCCAGCAGCCAATACACCGGGGAGCTGTTTTTT. It specifies CASSQYTGELFF. The rearrangement joins TRBV7-9 to TRBJ2-2, with D uncertain. The CDR3 is 12 residues long. With 5 bases removed from V and 3 bases from J, the gap between germline ends came to 4 bases. The germline CDR1 and CDR2 sequences are SEHNR and FQNEAQ (reference sequence).

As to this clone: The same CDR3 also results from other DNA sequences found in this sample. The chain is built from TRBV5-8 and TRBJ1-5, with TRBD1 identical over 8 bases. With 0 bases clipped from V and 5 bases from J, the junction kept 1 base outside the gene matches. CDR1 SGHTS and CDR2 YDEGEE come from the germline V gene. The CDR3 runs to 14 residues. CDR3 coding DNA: TGTGCCAGCAGCTTGGGACAGGGGTATCAGCCCCAGCATTTT. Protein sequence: CASSLGQGYQPQHF.

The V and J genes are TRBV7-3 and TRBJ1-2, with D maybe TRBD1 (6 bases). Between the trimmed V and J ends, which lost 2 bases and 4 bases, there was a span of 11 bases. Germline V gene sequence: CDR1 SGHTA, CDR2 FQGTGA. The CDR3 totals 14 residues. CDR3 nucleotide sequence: TGTGCCAGCAGCTTAGCCGGGACAACCTATGGCTACACCTTC. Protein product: CASSLAGTTYGYTF.

Here the CDR3 reads CASTEGWINYGYTF. In DNA, the CDR3 is TGTGCCAGCACCGAAGGATGGATTAACTATGGCTACACCTTC. The V gene is TRBV28, the J gene TRBJ1-2; D not resolved. This CDR3 region has 14 residues. Germline V CDR1 and CDR2: MDHEN, SYDVKM. The V end was cut by 7 bases, the J end by 1 base, with 13 bases between.

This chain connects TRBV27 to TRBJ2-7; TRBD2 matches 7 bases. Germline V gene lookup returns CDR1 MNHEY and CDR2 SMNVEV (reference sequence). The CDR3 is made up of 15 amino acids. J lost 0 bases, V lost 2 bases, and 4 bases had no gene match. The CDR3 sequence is CASSLAGESSYEQYF. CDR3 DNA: TGTGCCAGCAGTTTAGCGGGAGAGTCCTCCTACGAGCAGTACTTC.